This TCR beta chain was retrieved from a study of T cell responses to AZD1222 COVID-19 vaccine (dated by TCRdb to the early 2020s). The study in broad terms: AZD1222 recipients given second doses at about 4 weeks or at about 12 weeks were pooled, since spike-specific TCR depth and breadth were not found to differ between the two schedules. A total of approximately 240 trial participants underwent TCR sequencing, of whom approximately 210 received two doses of AZD1222 and around 26 received two doses of the MenACWY control vaccine. Trial participants were enrolled into age subgroups of 18-55, 56-69 and 70-plus years, which contained approximately 150, 28 and 58 TCR-sequenced participants, respectively.

The CDR3 regions of human TCRbeta chains were subjected to immunosequencing. Per the original workflow: Repertoire TCRs were matched against a reference library of SARS-CoV-2-specific TCRs generated with the MIRA antigen-specificity platform. Breadth was defined as the fraction of unique TCRs that were SARS-CoV-2-associated. Depth was defined as the fraction of total T cells that were SARS-CoV-2-associated. Using the MIRA data, every spike-specific TCR was mapped to the spike region that the TCR reacted to and assigned to either a CD4 or a CD8 class. Log10-transformed breadth and depth values were compared by one-way ANOVA with Sidak's multiple comparisons tests. The immuneACCESS repertoire file appears here via TCRdb, limited to in-frame rearrangements. These files lack a portion of the clones; in checked studies, under half of the deficit traces to unresolved V genes, and the cause of the others is not known. That table is the source of V, J and clone size, and D and trimming were worked out from the DNA. The sample table shows 85,000 to 100,000 clones, and roughly nine tenths are seen once. The ten largest account for roughly 4% of the sample.

Beyond this particular receptor, the publication reports: Spike-specific TCR breadth and depth rose significantly after two AZD1222 doses compared with day 0 and with MenACWY recipients. Because no day 14 peak-response samples were available, repertoires were characterized only after the peak T cell response. Conclusions about previously exposed vaccinees are limited, since just a handful of AZD1222 recipients were seropositive for SARS-CoV-2 at baseline. Most participants were white British and females outnumbered males, and the authors suggested that clonal diversity may have been underestimated. In the small 56-69-year group, the increase in depth fell short of significance, most likely because of low power. Nearly half of unique spike-specific TCRs reportedly recognized epitopes outside regions mutated in the B.1.351 and B.1.1.7 variants. Vaccine-associated CD4 TCRs spanned the whole spike protein, with dominant responses in regions 160-218 and 743-854.

CDR1 SNHLY and CDR2 FYNNEI were looked up in the germline V gene. V is pared back by 4 bases and J by 0 bases, with 16 bases lying between the germline termini. The cysteine opens and the phenylalanine closes a CDR3 of 17 amino acids. The kept DNA is CDR3 alone, 51 bases in frame from the first base. The time point label corresponds to: baseline before first vaccination. Vaccinee samples came from UK trials COV001 and COV002, including a single-blind randomized controlled phase 2/3 trial of AZD1222 (ChAdOx1 nCoV-19) in healthy adults. For TCRbeta chain sequencing, PBMC samples from trial participants were taken at day 0 and at day 28 after the second dose. Turning to this clone: It has no known antigen specificity. Per-nucleotide qualities are absent, and no much larger clonotype sits a single base away.

The rearranged segments are TRBV2 and TRBJ1-5, with the D gene call left open. This TCR was recovered from an adult in good health. Specimen: peripheral blood, collected on day 0 of AZD1222 vaccination. CDR3 reads: CASSVEDLIYSNQPQHF. The nucleotide sequence reads as follows: TGTGCCAGCAGTGTAGAGGACTTAATCTATAGCAATCAGCCCCAGCATTTT.